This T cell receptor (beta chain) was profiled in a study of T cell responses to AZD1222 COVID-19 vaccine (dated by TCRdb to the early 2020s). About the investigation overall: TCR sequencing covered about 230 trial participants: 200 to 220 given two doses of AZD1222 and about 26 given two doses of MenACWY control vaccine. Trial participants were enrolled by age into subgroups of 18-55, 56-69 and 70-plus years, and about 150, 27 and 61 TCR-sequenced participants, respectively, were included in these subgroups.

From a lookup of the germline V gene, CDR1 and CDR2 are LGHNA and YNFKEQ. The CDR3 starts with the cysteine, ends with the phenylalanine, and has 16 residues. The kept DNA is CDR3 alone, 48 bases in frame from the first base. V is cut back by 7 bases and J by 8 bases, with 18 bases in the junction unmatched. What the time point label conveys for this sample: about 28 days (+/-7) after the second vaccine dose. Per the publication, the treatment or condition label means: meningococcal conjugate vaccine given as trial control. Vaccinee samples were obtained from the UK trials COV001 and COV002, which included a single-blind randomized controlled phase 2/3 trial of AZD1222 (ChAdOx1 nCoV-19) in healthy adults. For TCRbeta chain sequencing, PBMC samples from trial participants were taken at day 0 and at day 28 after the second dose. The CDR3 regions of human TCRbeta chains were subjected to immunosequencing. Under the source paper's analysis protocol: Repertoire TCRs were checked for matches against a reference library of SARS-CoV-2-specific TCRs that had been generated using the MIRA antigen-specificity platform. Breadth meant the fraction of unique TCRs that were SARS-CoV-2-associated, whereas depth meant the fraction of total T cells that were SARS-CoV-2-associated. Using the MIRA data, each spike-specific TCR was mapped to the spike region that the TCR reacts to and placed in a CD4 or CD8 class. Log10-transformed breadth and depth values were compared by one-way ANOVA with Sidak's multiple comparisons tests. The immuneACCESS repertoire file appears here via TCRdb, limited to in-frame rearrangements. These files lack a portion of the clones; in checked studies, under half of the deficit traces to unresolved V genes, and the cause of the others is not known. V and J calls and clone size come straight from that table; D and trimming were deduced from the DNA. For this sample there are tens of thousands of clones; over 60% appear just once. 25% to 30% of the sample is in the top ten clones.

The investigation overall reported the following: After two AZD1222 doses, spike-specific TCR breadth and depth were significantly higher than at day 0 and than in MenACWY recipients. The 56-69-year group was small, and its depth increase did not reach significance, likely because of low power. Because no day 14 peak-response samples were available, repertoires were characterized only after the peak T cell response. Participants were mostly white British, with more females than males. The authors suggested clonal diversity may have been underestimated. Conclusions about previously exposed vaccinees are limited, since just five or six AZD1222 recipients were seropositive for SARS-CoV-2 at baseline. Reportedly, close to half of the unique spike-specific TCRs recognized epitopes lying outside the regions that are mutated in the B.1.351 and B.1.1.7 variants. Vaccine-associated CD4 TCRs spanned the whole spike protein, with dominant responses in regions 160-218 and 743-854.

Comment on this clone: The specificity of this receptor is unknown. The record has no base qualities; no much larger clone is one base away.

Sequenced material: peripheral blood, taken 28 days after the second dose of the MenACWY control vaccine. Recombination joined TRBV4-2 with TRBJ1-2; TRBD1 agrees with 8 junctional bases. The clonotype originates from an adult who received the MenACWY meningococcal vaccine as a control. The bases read TGTGCCAGCACCTCTGGGGCAGGACAGGGCGGGAACGGCTACACCTTC. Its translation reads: CASTSGAGQGGNGYTF.